The T cell receptor (beta chain) under discussion was sequenced for a study of blood T cell repertoires in COVID-19. Study at large: The study drew acute and convalescent COVID-19 samples from the United States, Italy and Spain. Sources were T cells, B-cell-depleted T cells, or PBMCs; the material itself was cDNA or gDNA.

In the authors' workflow: Quantification of nucleated cells was approximated via reference gene primer amplification. The table came from immunoSEQ multiplex PCR; TCRdb's copy has only in-frame clones and leaves some out. V and J calls plus clone size are reproduced from that table; the DNA served to infer D and trimming. The data contain over 45,000 clones, roughly 80% of them singletons. The clonotype comes from a human donor in a cohort sampled during active or convalescent COVID-19. Specimen: peripheral blood.

The CDR3 nucleotides are TGCGCCAGCAGCCCTGGGGCAGGGGCATTAGAATCACCCCTCCACTTT. This gives the protein CASSPGAGALESPLHF. The chain is built from TRBV5-1 and TRBJ1-6; possibly TRBD1 for D (6 bases). This CDR3 has 16 residues. The germline CDR1 and CDR2 sequences are SGHRS and YFSETQ. Trimming took 4 bases from V and 10 from J, leaving 21 bases between them.